This T cell receptor beta chain appears in the sequencing data of a study of cytomegalovirus exposure and HLA in healthy donors. General observations from the study: Available immune exposure information was restricted to CMV serostatus only. Indistinguishable V segments such as TRBV6-2 and TRBV6-3 were excluded. It was reportedly the case that the classifier diagnosed cytomegalovirus status with high specificity and sensitivity. A previous analysis found most TCR beta V segments productive roughly 90% or roughly 30% of the time.

Of note for this clone: Its cognate antigen is unknown.

Germline values: CDR1 LNHDA, CDR2 SQIVND (reference sequence). The ends lost 5 bases at V and 6 bases at J; junction bases unmatched: 9. The CDR3 totals 14 residues. A multiplex PCR was run with 60 Vbeta primers and 13 Jbeta primers. Libraries were prepared by immunoSEQ multiplex PCR; TCRdb keeps only in-frame clonotypes and omits some of them. In all, the sample yields about 140,000 clones. The chain couples TRBV19 to TRBJ1-2; 7 bases agree with TRBD1. What was sequenced was PBMCs. This receptor was taken from a woman aged 18-30 years in good health and CMV-seronegative. The CDR3 DNA is TGTGCCAGTAGTTATGGGACAGACCTCGATGGCTACACCTTC. It specifies CASSYGTDLDGYTF.